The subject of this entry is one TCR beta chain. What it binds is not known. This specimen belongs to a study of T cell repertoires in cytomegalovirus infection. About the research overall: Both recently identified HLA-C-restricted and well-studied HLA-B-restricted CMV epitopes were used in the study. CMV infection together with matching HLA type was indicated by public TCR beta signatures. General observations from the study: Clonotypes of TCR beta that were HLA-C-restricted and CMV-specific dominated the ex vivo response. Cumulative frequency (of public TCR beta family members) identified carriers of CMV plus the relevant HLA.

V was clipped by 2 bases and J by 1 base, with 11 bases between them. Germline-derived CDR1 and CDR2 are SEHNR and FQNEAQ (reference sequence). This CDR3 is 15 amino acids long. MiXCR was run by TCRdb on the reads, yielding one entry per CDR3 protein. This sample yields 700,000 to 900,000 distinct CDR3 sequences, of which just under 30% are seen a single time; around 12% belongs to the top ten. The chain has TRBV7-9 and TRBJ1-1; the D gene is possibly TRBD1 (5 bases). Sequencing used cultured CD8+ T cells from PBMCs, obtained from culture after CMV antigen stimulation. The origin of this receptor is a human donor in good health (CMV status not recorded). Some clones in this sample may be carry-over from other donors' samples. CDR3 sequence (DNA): TGTGCCAGCAGCTTATCGCAGGGCTGGAACACTGAAGCTTTCTTT. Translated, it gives CASSLSQGWNTEAFF.